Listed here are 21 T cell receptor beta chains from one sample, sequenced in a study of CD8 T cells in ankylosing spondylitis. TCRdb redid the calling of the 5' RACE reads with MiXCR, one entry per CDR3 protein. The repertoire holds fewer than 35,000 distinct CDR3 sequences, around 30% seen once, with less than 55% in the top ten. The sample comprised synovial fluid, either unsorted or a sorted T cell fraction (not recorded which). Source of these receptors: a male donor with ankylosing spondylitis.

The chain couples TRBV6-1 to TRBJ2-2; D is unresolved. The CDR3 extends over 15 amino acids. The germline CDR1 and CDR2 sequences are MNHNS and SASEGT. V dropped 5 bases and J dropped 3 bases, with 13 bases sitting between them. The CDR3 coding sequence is TGTGCCAGCAGTAATAACTTGATCCACACCGGGGAGCTGTTTTTT. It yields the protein CASSNNLIHTGELFF.

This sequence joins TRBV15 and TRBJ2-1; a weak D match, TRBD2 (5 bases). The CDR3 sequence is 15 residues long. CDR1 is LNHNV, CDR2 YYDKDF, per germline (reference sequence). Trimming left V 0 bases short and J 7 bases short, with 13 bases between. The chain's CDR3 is CATSRDREPGNEQFF. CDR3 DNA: TGTGCCACCAGCAGAGACCGGGAACCGGGGAATGAGCAGTTCTTC.

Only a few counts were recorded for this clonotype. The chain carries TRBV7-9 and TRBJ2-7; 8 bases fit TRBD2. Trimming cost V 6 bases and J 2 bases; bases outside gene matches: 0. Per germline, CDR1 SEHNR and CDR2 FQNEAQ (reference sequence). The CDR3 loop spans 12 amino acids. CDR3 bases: TGTGCCAGCAGTAGCGGGGCCTACGAGCAGTACTTC. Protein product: CASSSGAYEQYF.

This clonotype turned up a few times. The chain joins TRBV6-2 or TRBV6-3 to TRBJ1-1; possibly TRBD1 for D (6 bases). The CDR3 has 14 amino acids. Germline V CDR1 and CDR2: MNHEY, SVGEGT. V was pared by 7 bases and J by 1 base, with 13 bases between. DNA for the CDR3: TGTGCCAGCATCGACCGGGACACGAACACTGAAGCTTTCTTT. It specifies CASIDRDTNTEAFF.

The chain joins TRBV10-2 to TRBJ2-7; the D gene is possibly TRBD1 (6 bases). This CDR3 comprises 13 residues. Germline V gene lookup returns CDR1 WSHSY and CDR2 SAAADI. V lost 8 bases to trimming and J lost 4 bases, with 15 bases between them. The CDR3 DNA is TGCGCCAGCCGGGACAATCAGATGTACGAGCAGTACTTC. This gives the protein CASRDNQMYEQYF.

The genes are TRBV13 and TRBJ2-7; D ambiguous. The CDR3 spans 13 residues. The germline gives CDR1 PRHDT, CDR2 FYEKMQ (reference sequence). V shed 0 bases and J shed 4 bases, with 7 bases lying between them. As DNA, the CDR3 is TGTGCCAGCAGCTTAGGCAGATCATACGAGCAGTACGTC. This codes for CASSLGRSYEQYV.

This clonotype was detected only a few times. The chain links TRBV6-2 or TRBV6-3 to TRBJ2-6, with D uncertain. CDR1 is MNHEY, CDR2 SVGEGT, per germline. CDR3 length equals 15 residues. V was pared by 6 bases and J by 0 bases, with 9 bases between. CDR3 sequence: CASSFAASGANVLTF. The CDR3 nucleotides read TGTGCCAGCAGCTTTGCAGCCTCTGGGGCCAACGTCCTGACTTTC.

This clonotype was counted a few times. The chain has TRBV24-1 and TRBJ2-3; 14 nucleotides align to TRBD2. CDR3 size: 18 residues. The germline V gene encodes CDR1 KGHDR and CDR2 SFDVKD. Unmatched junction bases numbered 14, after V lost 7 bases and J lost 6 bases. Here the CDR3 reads CATSITGTSGSLTDTQYF. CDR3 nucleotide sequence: TGTGCCACCAGCATTACCGGGACTAGCGGGAGTTTAACTGATACGCAGTATTTT.

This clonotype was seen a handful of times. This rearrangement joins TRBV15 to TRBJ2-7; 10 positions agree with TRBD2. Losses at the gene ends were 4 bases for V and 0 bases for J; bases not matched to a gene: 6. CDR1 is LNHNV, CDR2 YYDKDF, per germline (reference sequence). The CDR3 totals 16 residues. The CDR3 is CATSNSLAGSSYEQYV. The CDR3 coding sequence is TGTGCCACCAGCAACTCACTAGCGGGAAGCTCCTACGAGCAGTACGTC.

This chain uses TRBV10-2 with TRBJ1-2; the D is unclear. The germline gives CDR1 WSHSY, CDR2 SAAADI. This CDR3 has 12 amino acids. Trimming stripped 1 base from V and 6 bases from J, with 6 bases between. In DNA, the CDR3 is TGCGCCAGCAGTGAGTTCCCCGATGGCTACACCTTC. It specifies CASSEFPDGYTF.

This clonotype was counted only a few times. CDR3 region: CSARGSELVYEQYF. The CDR3 DNA reads as TGCAGTGCTAGAGGGAGCGAGCTTGTCTACGAGCAGTACTTC. The rearrangement joins TRBV20-1 to TRBJ2-7; D uncertain. This CDR3 contains 14 residues. The ends were cut back, 1 base at V and 3 bases at J, with 13 bases in the middle. Per germline, CDR1 DFQATT and CDR2 SNEGSKA (reference sequence).

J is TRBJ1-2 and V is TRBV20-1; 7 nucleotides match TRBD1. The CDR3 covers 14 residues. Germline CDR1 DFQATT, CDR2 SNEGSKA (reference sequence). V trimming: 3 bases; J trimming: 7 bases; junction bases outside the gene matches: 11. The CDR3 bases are TGCAGTGCTAGGGACGTGACAGGGAATCTTGGCTACACCTTC. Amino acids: CSARDVTGNLGYTF.

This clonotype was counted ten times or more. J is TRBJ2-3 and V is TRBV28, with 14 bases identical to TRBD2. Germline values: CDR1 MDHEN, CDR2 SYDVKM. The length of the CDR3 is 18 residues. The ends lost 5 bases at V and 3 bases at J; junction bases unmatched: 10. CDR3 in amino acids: CASSKTGTSGSTTDTQYF. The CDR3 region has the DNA TGTGCCAGCAGTAAGACCGGGACTAGCGGGAGTACGACAGATACGCAGTATTTT.

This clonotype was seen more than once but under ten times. The CDR3 loop reads CASSPAVGDTEAFF. Written as DNA, the CDR3 is TGTGCCAGCAGCCCGGCAGTCGGGGACACTGAAGCTTTCTTT. The rearrangement links TRBV4-2 to TRBJ1-1; D is unresolved. The CDR3 covers 14 residues. Deletions cut 4 bases from V and 3 bases from J, with 12 bases between. Germline CDR1 LGHNA, CDR2 YNFKEQ.

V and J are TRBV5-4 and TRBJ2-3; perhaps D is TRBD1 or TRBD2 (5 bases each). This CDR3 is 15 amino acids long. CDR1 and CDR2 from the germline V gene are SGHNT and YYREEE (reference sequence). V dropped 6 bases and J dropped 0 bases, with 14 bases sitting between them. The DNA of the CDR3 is TGTGCCAGCACGTCTGGGGGTTTTAGCACAGATACGCAGTATTTT. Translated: CASTSGGFSTDTQYF.

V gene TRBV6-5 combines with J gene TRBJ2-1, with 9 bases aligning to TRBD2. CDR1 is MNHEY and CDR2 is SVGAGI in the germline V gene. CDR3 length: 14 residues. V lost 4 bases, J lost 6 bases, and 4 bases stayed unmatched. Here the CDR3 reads CASSWSSGVNEQFF. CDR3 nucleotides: TGTGCCAGCAGTTGGTCTAGCGGGGTCAATGAGCAGTTCTTC.

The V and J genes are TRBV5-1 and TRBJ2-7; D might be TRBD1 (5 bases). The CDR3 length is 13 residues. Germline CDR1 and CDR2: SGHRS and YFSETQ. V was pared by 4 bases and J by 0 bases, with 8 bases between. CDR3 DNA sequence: TGCGCCAGCAGCCCGGACAACTCCTACGAGCAGTACGTC. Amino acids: CASSPDNSYEQYV.

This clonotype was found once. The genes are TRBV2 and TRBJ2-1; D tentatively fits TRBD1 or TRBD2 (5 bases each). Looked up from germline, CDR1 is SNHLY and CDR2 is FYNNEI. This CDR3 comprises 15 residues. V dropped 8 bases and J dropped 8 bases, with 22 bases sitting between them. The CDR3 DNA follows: TGTGCCAGCCCCGGGCCCGGGACCTCTTCCTATGAGCAGTTCTTC. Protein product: CASPGPGTSSYEQFF. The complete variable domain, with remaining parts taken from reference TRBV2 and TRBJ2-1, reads EPEVTQTPSHQVTQMGQEVILRCVPISNHLYFYWYRQILGQKVEFLVSFYNNEISEKSEIFDDQFSVERPDGSNFTLKIRSTKLEDSAMYFCASPGPGTSSYEQFFGPGTRLTVL.

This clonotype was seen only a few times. CDR3 in amino acids: CASSDGVGNTIYF. The CDR3 DNA reads TGTGCCAGCAGTGACGGGGTTGGAAACACCATATATTTT. This chain joins TRBV6-1 and TRBJ1-3; no clear D. Trimming pared 3 bases from V and 3 bases from J, leaving 6 bases between. CDR3 length: 13 residues. Per the germline V gene, CDR1 is MNHNS and CDR2 is SASEGT.

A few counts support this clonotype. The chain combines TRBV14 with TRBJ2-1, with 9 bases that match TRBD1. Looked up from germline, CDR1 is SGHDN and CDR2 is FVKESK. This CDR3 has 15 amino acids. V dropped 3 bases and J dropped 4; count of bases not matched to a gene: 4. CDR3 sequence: CASSQEGTGYNEQFF. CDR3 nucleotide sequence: TGTGCCAGCAGCCAGGAAGGGACAGGGTACAATGAGCAGTTCTTC. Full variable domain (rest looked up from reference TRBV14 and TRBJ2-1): EAGVTQFPSHSVIEKGQTVTLRCDPISGHDNLYWYRRVMGKEIKFLLHFVKESKQDESGMPNNRFLAERTGGTYSTLKVQPAELEDSGVYFCASSQEGTGYNEQFFGPGTRLTVL.

Written as DNA, the CDR3 is TGTGCCAGCAGCCAAGAGGGCGGCCTCTGGGGGAATGAGCAGTTCTTC. It codes for CASSQEGGLWGNEQFF. The chain employs TRBV4-2 and TRBJ2-1; D possibly matches TRBD1 or TRBD2 (5 bases each). V was shortened by 0 bases and J by 7 bases, with 16 bases between the two germline ends. CDR3 length: 16 amino acids. Germline CDR1 and CDR2: LGHNA and YNFKEQ.